This passage covers 18 T cell receptor beta chains from one sample sequenced in a study of PD-1 blockade in classical Hodgkin lymphoma (dated by TCRdb to the early 2020s). What this sample's time point label stands for: cycle 2 day 1 (C2D1) of nivolumab. Relapse after autologous stem cell transplantation had occurred in all trial patients, and cohorts A, B and C were distinguished by prior brentuximab vedotin exposure. Library preparation employed the immunoSEQ multiplex PCR assay. TCRdb stores this immuneACCESS table with in-frame sequences only. Part of the clones is absent; in the studies checked, under half of the shortfall reflects unresolved V genes, and no reason is known for the rest. Within this sample are roughly 96,000 clones, with approximately 89% of them counted one time only. Around 10% of the sample comes from the top ten. Sequencing used peripheral blood mononuclear cells (PBMCs), obtained before the second cycle of nivolumab. All receptors come from a human donor with classical Hodgkin lymphoma.

J is TRBJ2-1 and V is TRBV25-1; TRBD2 might be the D (5 bases). V was shortened by 5 bases and J by 4 bases, with 15 bases between the two germline ends. This CDR3 region has 15 residues. Looked up from germline, CDR1 is MGHDK and CDR2 is SYGVNS. The CDR3 region has the DNA TGTGCCAGCAGTCCGAGGTACGGACTTTACAATGAGCAGTTCTTC. This translates into CASSPRYGLYNEQFF.

A note on this clone: In the same sample, other DNA sequences code for this CDR3. V is TRBV28 and J is TRBJ2-7; D remains unclear. Deletions cut 2 bases from V and 0 bases from J, with 2 bases between. Germline loops: CDR1 MDHEN, CDR2 SYDVKM. CDR3 length: 12 residues. DNA for the CDR3: TGTGCCAGCAGTTTACTCTCCTACGAGCAGTACTTC. Encoded protein: CASSLLSYEQYF.

Only one count was recorded for this clone. V usage is TRBV5-6 and J usage is TRBJ1-2; D ambiguous. Deletions cut 0 bases from V and 2 bases from J, with 8 bases between. Germline CDR1 and CDR2: SGHDT and YYEEEE. The CDR3 sequence is 14 residues long. The CDR3 DNA follows: TGTGCCAGCAGCTTGGCCGGGCAGAACTATGGCTACACCTTC. Residues: CASSLAGQNYGYTF.

The rearrangement uses TRBV7-8 and TRBJ1-5; the D is unclear. The V gene's germline CDR1 is SGHVS and CDR2 FQNEAQ. CDR3 length equals 15 residues. Trimming took off 1 base at V and 5 bases at J, with 12 bases between the two ends. The CDR3: CASSLGDRRDQPQHF. The CDR3, as DNA: TGTGCCAGCAGCTTAGGCGACCGTCGGGATCAGCCCCAGCATTTT.

The V gene is TRBV5-4, the J gene TRBJ2-7, with TRBD2 matching over 8 bases. The CDR3 has 14 residues. The V segment lost 2 bases and the J segment 6 bases; nucleotides outside the gene matches: 7. Germline-derived CDR1 and CDR2 are SGHNT and YYREEE (reference sequence). The CDR3 DNA sequence: TGTGCCAGCAGCTTTGGAGCGGGAGCTAGCGAGCAGTACTTC. Translation gives CASSFGAGASEQYF.

The count of this clone is one. This sequence joins TRBV5-4 and TRBJ1-6, with a tentative D call TRBD1 (5 bases). CDR3 size: 14 residues. Per the germline V gene, CDR1 is SGHNT and CDR2 is YYREEE (reference sequence). Trimming pared 3 bases from V and 9 bases from J, leaving 13 bases between. The CDR3 protein is CASSSGTDFSPLHF. For the CDR3, the DNA is TGTGCCAGCAGCTCCGGGACGGATTTTTCACCCCTCCACTTT.

The rearrangement joins TRBV9 to TRBJ2-3; TRBD2 matches 7 bases. The germline V gene encodes CDR1 SGDLS and CDR2 YYNGEE. The CDR3 runs 15 residues. J was trimmed by 2 bases and V by 5 bases; bases with no gene match: 8. The CDR3 bases are TGTGCCAGCAGAAGGAGCGGGGTCTCCACAGATACGCAGTATTTT. It is translated as CASRRSGVSTDTQYF.

The chain joins TRBV27 to TRBJ2-2; 14 bases line up with TRBD2. J gave up 6 bases and V 5 bases, and 11 bases lay outside the gene matches. CDR1 is MNHEY and CDR2 is SMNVEV in the germline V gene (reference sequence). The CDR3 loop spans 18 amino acids. The CDR3 nucleotides read TGTGCCAGCAGTCCGGGACTAGCGGGAGAGATAGGGGCCGGGGAGCTGTTTTTT. Its translation is CASSPGLAGEIGAGELFF.

In this sample, this clone turned up once. The genes are TRBV6-5 and TRBJ2-1; D is tentatively TRBD1 or TRBD2 (5 bases each). The germline V and J ends were trimmed by 0 bases and 7 bases, with 16 bases remaining between them. The CDR3 extends over 16 amino acids. Germline CDR1 MNHEY, CDR2 SVGAGI. The CDR3 bases are TGTGCCAGCAGTTACTCCTGGGACGCCGGGGTGAATGAGCAGTTCTTC. It specifies CASSYSWDAGVNEQFF.

The chain couples TRBV2 to TRBJ1-2, with a tentative D call TRBD1 (5 bases). Between the trimmed V and J ends, which lost 7 bases and 4 bases, there was a span of 10 bases. This CDR3 comprises 12 residues. Germline V lookup: CDR1 SNHLY, CDR2 FYNNEI. The CDR3 region has the DNA TGTGCCAGCACCCCGGGGCCCTATGGCTACACCTTC. Its protein product is CASTPGPYGYTF.

CDR3 amino acids: CASSFLAGSYNEQFF. CDR3 DNA sequence: TGTGCCAGCAGCTTTTTAGCGGGATCCTACAATGAGCAGTTCTTC. V is TRBV7-8 and J is TRBJ2-1; 8 positions agree with TRBD2. The CDR3 has 15 residues. Germline-derived CDR1 and CDR2 are SGHVS and FQNEAQ. The trim removed 3 bases at V and 1 base at J, leaving 2 bases unmatched. The full variable domain, in which reference TRBV7-8 and TRBJ2-1 provide the parts outside the CDR3, is GAGVSQSPRYKVAKRGQDVALRCDPISGHVSLFWYQQALGQGPEFLTYFQNEAQLDKSGLPSDRFFAERPEGSVSTLKIQRTQQEDSAVYLCASSFLAGSYNEQFFGPGTRLTVL.

The J gene is TRBJ2-5, the V gene TRBV28; D not resolved. Germline-derived CDR1 and CDR2 are MDHEN and SYDVKM. V lost 1 base and J 5 bases, leaving 5 bases between the germline ends. The length of the CDR3 is 12 residues. CDR3 nucleotide sequence: TGTGCCAGCAGTTTATTGGGGGAGACCCAGTACTTC. Its translation is CASSLLGETQYF.

For the CDR3, the DNA is TGTGCCAGCTCACTAGAGCTAGCGGGAGGAAACATTCAGTACTTC. Translated, it gives CASSLELAGGNIQYF. The gene calls are TRBV18 and TRBJ2-4, with 11 positions matching TRBD2. Germline V lookup: CDR1 KGHSH, CDR2 LQKENI. The CDR3 spans 15 residues. V dropped 4 bases and J dropped 6; count of bases not matched to a gene: 5.

The V gene is TRBV4-2, the J gene TRBJ1-2; D remains unclear. V lost 1 base and J 6 bases, leaving 3 bases between the germline ends. The CDR3 has 11 amino acids. Germline lookup yields CDR1 LGHNA and CDR2 YNFKEQ. CDR3 protein: CASSQGNGYTF. In DNA, the CDR3 is TGTGCCAGCAGCCAAGGTAATGGCTACACCTTC.

This chain links TRBV5-1 with TRBJ2-5; perhaps TRBD2 as D (5 bases). The CDR3 sequence is 14 residues long. Trimming stripped 4 bases from V and 5 bases from J, with 15 bases between. Per germline, CDR1 SGHRS and CDR2 YFSETQ. CDR3 in amino acids: CASSPSLARETQYF. The CDR3 DNA sequence: TGCGCCAGCAGCCCCTCCCTAGCTCGGGAGACCCAGTACTTC.

The rearrangement links TRBV18 to TRBJ1-1; no clear D gene. Germline V gives CDR1 KGHSH, CDR2 LQKENI. V was cut by 1 base and J by 4 bases, with 10 bases left in between. The CDR3 is made up of 14 amino acids. In DNA, the CDR3 is TGTGCCAGCTCACCACTTACAACGGGCACTGAAGCTTTCTTT. This gives the protein CASSPLTTGTEAFF.

The chain recombines TRBV4-1 with TRBJ1-5; D is possibly TRBD1 (6 bases). From germline, CDR1 is MGHRA and CDR2 YSYEKL. The V end was cut by 1 base, the J end by 2 bases, with 9 bases between. The CDR3 sequence is 15 residues long. CDR3 DNA: TGCGCCAGCAGCCAAGTACAGGGAGGCAATCAGCCCCAGCATTTT. Its protein is CASSQVQGGNQPQHF.

The chain is built from TRBV19 and TRBJ2-2; D gene uncertain. From germline, CDR1 is LNHDA and CDR2 SQIVND (reference sequence). V gave up 5 bases and J gave up 0 bases, with 22 bases separating them. The CDR3 runs to 19 residues. In nucleotides, the CDR3 is TGTGCCAGTAGTGGGCGGATAATAACGGTTAGGGCGAACACCGGGGAGCTGTTTTTT. Encoded protein: CASSGRIITVRANTGELFF.